Each of the 23 T cell receptor beta chains below was sequenced from the same sample in a study of blood T cell repertoires in COVID-19. The method was immunoSEQ multiplex PCR; TCRdb's version includes in-frame clones alone and lacks a portion of them. The sample contains 200,000 to 300,000 clones, nearly 95% of which appear only once. The sequencing sample was made of peripheral blood. All receptors derive from a man aged 25 to 40 with COVID-19, enrolled during active disease.

V gene TRBV5-1 combines with J gene TRBJ1-1, with D uncertain. The CDR3 sequence is 15 residues long. V was clipped by 0 bases and J by 0 bases, with 9 bases between them. Looked up from germline, CDR1 is SGHRS and CDR2 is YFSETQ. The CDR3 spells CASSLASGVNTEAFF. The CDR3 DNA reads TGCGCCAGCAGCTTGGCCAGCGGGGTGAACACTGAAGCTTTCTTT.

The table lists this clone with a count of one. This rearrangement joins TRBV6-5 to TRBJ2-1, with 9 bases lining up with TRBD2. Trimming removed 7 bases from V and 10 bases from J; junction bases left unmatched: 14. The CDR3 covers 15 residues. Germline V CDR1 and CDR2: MNHEY, SVGAGI. The CDR3 protein is CASIGDAGLAGEQFF. CDR3 in DNA: TGTGCCAGCATAGGCGATGCGGGGCTAGCGGGAGAGCAGTTCTTC.

V usage is TRBV5-1 and J usage is TRBJ1-1; 10 nucleotides align to TRBD1. The CDR3 loop spans 17 amino acids. Germline V gene sequence: CDR1 SGHRS, CDR2 YFSETQ. V gave up 3 bases and J gave up 3 bases; unmatched junction bases: 11. The CDR3 DNA sequence: TGCGCCAGCAGCTCCCAGGACAGGGGGGTTAGGGACACTGAAGCTTTCTTT. Amino acids: CASSSQDRGVRDTEAFF.

The chain employs TRBV7-9 and TRBJ1-3; D unresolved. The V end was cut by 1 base, the J end by 3 bases, with 13 bases between. The germline V gene has CDR1 SEHNR and CDR2 FQNEAQ (reference sequence). CDR3 length: 16 residues. The CDR3 here is CASSLDVRGGGNTIYF. CDR3 DNA sequence: TGTGCCAGCAGCTTAGATGTCCGGGGAGGTGGAAACACCATATATTTT.

V gene TRBV2 combines with J gene TRBJ1-2; 8 bases line up with TRBD1. The germline V gene encodes CDR1 SNHLY and CDR2 FYNNEI. This CDR3 spans 14 amino acids. The V gene end was trimmed by 11 bases and the J gene end by 6 bases; junction bases not matched to a gene: 14. The CDR3, as DNA: TGTGCCGGATGCCGGAACAGGGGGGAGGATGGCTACACCTTC. The encoded protein is CAGCRNRGEDGYTF. Variable domain in full (rest from reference TRBV2 and TRBJ1-2): EPEVTQTPSHQVTQMGQEVILRCVPISNHLYFYWYRQILGQKVEFLVSFYNNEISEKSEIFDDQFSVERPDGSNFTLKIRSTKLEDSAMYFCAGCRNRGEDGYTFGSGTRLTVV.

The chain joins TRBV6-5 to TRBJ2-5, with 9 bases lining up with TRBD1. Germline V lookup: CDR1 MNHEY, CDR2 SVGAGI. The CDR3 sequence is 15 residues long. Unmatched junction bases numbered 6, after V lost 7 bases and J lost 0 bases. CDR3 sequence: CASKRRDRDQETQYF. CDR3 nucleotides: TGTGCCAGCAAGCGTAGGGACAGGGACCAAGAGACCCAGTACTTC.

The chain is built from TRBV5-4 and TRBJ2-1; no clear D gene. Trimming stripped 0 bases from V and 6 bases from J, with 7 bases between. From germline, CDR1 is SGHNT and CDR2 YYREEE (reference sequence). This CDR3 is 13 amino acids long. The CDR3 spells CASSLGSGNEQFF. The CDR3 bases are TGTGCCAGCAGCTTGGGCTCAGGCAATGAGCAGTTCTTC.

The V gene is TRBV11-2, the J gene TRBJ2-7; tentative D call: TRBD1 (7 bases). The CDR3 has 16 amino acids. Deletions cut 2 bases from V and 3 bases from J, with 17 bases between. Germline CDR1 is SGHAT and CDR2 is FQNNGV. The CDR3 region is CASSLWEVAGGYEQYF. CDR3 DNA sequence: TGTGCCAGCAGCTTATGGGAGGTCGCAGGGGGCTACGAGCAGTACTTC. The whole variable domain, remainder taken from reference TRBV11-2 and TRBJ2-7, is EAGVAQSPRYKIIEKRQSVAFWCNPISGHATLYWYQQILGQGPKLLIQFQNNGVVDDSQLPKDRFSAERLKGVDSTLKIQPAKLEDSAVYLCASSLWEVAGGYEQYFGPGTRLTVT.

This clone was observed once. At the DNA level, this CDR3 is encoded by other sequences in the same sample as well. The chain employs TRBV3-1 (or the pseudogene TRBV3-2) and TRBJ2-5; 11 bases align to TRBD2. In germline, CDR1 is LGHDT, CDR2 YNNKEL (reference sequence). The ends lost 1 base at V and 5 bases at J; junction bases unmatched: 3. The CDR3 length is 15 residues. Here the CDR3 reads CASSQVASGGETQYF. CDR3 in DNA: TGTGCCAGCAGCCAAGTCGCTAGCGGGGGGGAGACCCAGTACTTC.

This chain uses TRBV4-1 with TRBJ1-5; D is possibly TRBD1 (6 bases). Germline CDR1 is MGHRA and CDR2 is YSYEKL. The V end lost 1 base, the J end lost 3 bases, and 10 bases lay between the germline ends. CDR3 size: 15 residues. The CDR3 reads CASSQGQEFNQPQHF. The CDR3 DNA is TGCGCCAGCAGCCAAGGACAGGAGTTCAATCAGCCCCAGCATTTT.

V gene TRBV10-3 combines with J gene TRBJ1-3, with 7 bases matching TRBD1. The germline V gene encodes CDR1 ENHRY and CDR2 SYGVKD. The V and J ends lost 4 bases and 7 bases, in that order; junction bases with no gene match: 7. The CDR3 is 14 amino acids. The CDR3 nucleotides read TGTGCCATCAGTGGGACAGGAGCCCCGAACACCATATATTTT. Amino acid sequence: CAISGTGAPNTIYF.

The rearrangement links TRBV12-5 to TRBJ1-1; TRBD1 matches 7 bases. The CDR3 totals 13 residues. The germline V gene has CDR1 LGHNT and CDR2 FRNRAP. V was pared by 6 bases and J by 1 base, with 2 bases of the junction left unmatched. This chain's CDR3 is CASGRDRNTEAFF. CDR3 nucleotide sequence: TGTGCTAGTGGCCGGGACAGGAACACTGAAGCTTTCTTT.

This clone was counted a few times. The rearrangement links TRBV7-2 to TRBJ1-2; a possible D gene is TRBD1 (6 bases). CDR3 length: 16 amino acids. Trimming removed 5 bases from V and 8 bases from J, with 24 bases in between. Germline V lookup: CDR1 SGHTA, CDR2 FQGNSA. CDR3 nucleotides: TGTGCCAGCAGCCCTACCCAAAGGATAAACGGACAGGGCTACACCTTC. Translation gives CASSPTQRINGQGYTF.

The rearrangement links TRBV3-1 (or the pseudogene TRBV3-2) to TRBJ2-3; 14 nucleotides agree with TRBD2. CDR1 is LGHDT and CDR2 is YNNKEL in the germline V gene (reference sequence). The J segment lost 0 bases and the V segment lost 5 bases, leaving 4 bases of the junction unmatched. The CDR3 is 17 amino acids. The CDR3 DNA sequence: TGTGCCAGCAGCAAGACTAGCGGGGGGGTGAGCACAGATACGCAGTATTTT. Translating gives CASSKTSGGVSTDTQYF.

This chain connects TRBV5-4 to TRBJ2-1; 9 nucleotides line up with TRBD2. The CDR3 covers 16 residues. Germline CDR1 reads SGHNT; CDR2 reads YYREEE (reference sequence). Trimming at V came to 7 bases and at J to 4 bases, leaving 12 bases not matched to a gene. CDR3 nucleotides: TGTGCCAGCTATCAAGGGGGCGGGGGGGCATACAATGAGCAGTTCTTC. This encodes CASYQGGGGAYNEQFF.

The chain recombines TRBV5-4 with TRBJ1-6; weak D call: TRBD1 (6 bases). The CDR3 extends over 14 amino acids. CDR1 is SGHNT, CDR2 YYREEE, per germline (reference sequence). The V end was cut by 1 base, the J end by 5 bases, with 7 bases between. CDR3 sequence (DNA): TGTGCCAGCAGCTTGAACAGGGATAATTCACCCCTCCACTTT. Translation gives CASSLNRDNSPLHF.

The V call is TRBV5-1, the J call TRBJ1-2, with D perhaps TRBD1 (6 bases). CDR1 SGHRS and CDR2 YFSETQ come from the germline V gene. Trimming took off 3 bases at V and 2 bases at J, with 11 bases between the two ends. The CDR3 sequence is 14 residues long. CDR3 coding DNA: TGCGCCAGCAGCTCCCGGGACACCAACTATGGCTACACCTTC. Amino acids: CASSSRDTNYGYTF.

Of note for this clone: Different DNA sequences within this sample yield the same CDR3. This chain uses TRBV6-5 with TRBJ2-7; 10 nucleotides align to TRBD1. This CDR3 contains 14 residues. Trimming took 6 bases from V and 4 from J; bases not matched to a gene: 6. Germline values: CDR1 MNHEY, CDR2 SVGAGI. The CDR3 DNA is TGTGCCAGCAGGACCGGGACAGGGGTATACGAGCAGTACTTC. Protein: CASRTGTGVYEQYF.

This chain joins TRBV28 and TRBJ2-3; possible D gene TRBD2, 5 bases. This CDR3 spans 16 amino acids. CDR1 is MDHEN and CDR2 is SYDVKM in the germline V gene. V dropped 0 bases and J dropped 2 bases, with 12 bases sitting between them. Written as DNA, the CDR3 is TGTGCCAGCAGTTTATGGGAGGCTAGGACCACAGATACGCAGTATTTT. It yields the protein CASSLWEARTTDTQYF.

The chain employs TRBV3-1 (or the pseudogene TRBV3-2) and TRBJ2-5; D remains ambiguous. V gave up 2 bases and J gave up 5 bases, with 12 bases separating them. The CDR3 has 14 amino acids. Germline V CDR1 and CDR2: LGHDT, YNNKEL (reference sequence). CDR3 in amino acids: CASSQSPGSETQYF. The CDR3 DNA sequence: TGTGCCAGCAGCCAATCTCCAGGTTCCGAGACCCAGTACTTC.

The gene calls are TRBV5-4 and TRBJ1-1; D is unresolved. The germline CDR1 and CDR2 sequences are SGHNT and YYREEE (reference sequence). The V and J ends lost 5 bases and 1 base respectively, with 15 bases between them. The CDR3 consists of 15 residues. The DNA for the CDR3 is TGTGCCAGCAGTCCCCCTCGGGGAGGGAACACTGAAGCTTTCTTT. It codes for CASSPPRGGNTEAFF.

The DNA of the CDR3 is TGCGCCAGCAGCCTAGACGGAAACTATGGCTACACCTTC. Residues: CASSLDGNYGYTF. The V gene is TRBV10-1, the J gene TRBJ1-2; D unresolved. With 6 bases removed from V and 2 bases from J, the gap between germline ends came to 10 bases. The CDR3 covers 13 residues. The germline V gene encodes CDR1 WNHNN and CDR2 SYGVQD (reference sequence).

This sequence joins TRBV5-4 and TRBJ1-3; no firm D call. The CDR3 covers 16 residues. Germline CDR1 SGHNT, CDR2 YYREEE (reference sequence). The V gene lost 3 bases and the J gene lost 0 bases, with 13 bases spanning the gap. The CDR3 DNA reads as TGTGCCAGCAGCTCCAGTCCCCTGTACTCTGGAAACACCATATATTTT. Residues: CASSSSPLYSGNTIYF.